The 25 T cell receptor beta chains reported below all come from one sample, sequenced in a study of T-cell reconstitution after alpha-beta-depleted transplantation in children. TCRbeta library construction was performed incorporating unique molecular identifiers. TCRdb used MiXCR to reprocess the PCR reads, holding one entry per CDR3 protein. The table has 60,000 to 80,000 distinct CDR3 sequences, just under 7.5% seen once; the top ten hold about 2.3%. The sequencing used PBMCs from the stem cell graft donor, collected from the stem cell graft. Receptors originate from a human donor who donated a stem cell graft to a child with acute lymphoblastic leukemia.

This clonotype was seen a few times. This chain connects TRBV7-2 to TRBJ2-1, with TRBD2 identical over 7 bases. This CDR3 contains 15 residues. Unmatched junction bases numbered 2, after V lost 1 base and J lost 2 bases. Per germline, CDR1 SGHTA and CDR2 FQGNSA. The CDR3 DNA reads as TGTGCCAGCAGCTTAGTGCGGGGGACCTACAATGAGCAGTTCTTC. Its protein product is CASSLVRGTYNEQFF.

Ten or more counts support this clonotype. V gene TRBV12-3 or TRBV12-4 combines with J gene TRBJ2-5; either TRBD1 or TRBD2 may fit D (5 bases each). Trimming cost V 4 bases and J 5 bases, with 17 bases left between them. The CDR3 has 15 amino acids. The CDR3 loop is CASSSLGRGGETQYF. Written as DNA, the CDR3 is TGTGCCAGCAGTTCCCTGGGACGCGGCGGCGAGACCCAGTACTTC.

This chain links TRBV19 with TRBJ2-5; no definite D call. The CDR3 covers 11 residues. Per germline, CDR1 LNHDA and CDR2 SQIVND (reference sequence). Trimming removed 6 bases at V and 5 bases at J, with 7 bases between. This CDR3 is CASSRSETQYF. The DNA of the CDR3 is TGTGCCAGTAGCCGCAGTGAGACCCAGTACTTC. Variable domain in full (rest from reference TRBV19 and TRBJ2-5): DGGITQSPKYLFRKEGQNVTLSCEQNLNHDAMYWYRQDPGQGLRLIYYSQIVNDFQKGDIAEGYSVSREKKESFPLTVTSAQKNPTAFYLCASSRSETQYFGPGTRLLVL.

This clonotype has ten or more counts. The chain couples TRBV5-1 to TRBJ1-1, with no clear D. Germline assignment: CDR1 SGHRS and CDR2 YFSETQ. The CDR3 consists of 13 residues. V lost 2 bases to trimming and J lost 4 bases, with 9 bases between them. CDR3 bases: TGCGCCAGCAGCTTTAGTTCGGGCACTGAAGCTTTCTTT. Its translation: CASSFSSGTEAFF.

V is TRBV3-1 and J is TRBJ1-1; D gene unclear. The CDR3 spans 13 residues. CDR1 LGHDT and CDR2 YNNKEL come from the germline V gene (reference sequence). Trimming cost V 8 bases and J 3 bases, with 13 bases left between them. The CDR3 bases are TGTGCCAGCTTTTCCGTGGGTGACACTGAAGCTTTCTTT. Residues: CASFSVGDTEAFF.

This clonotype was picked up a small number of times. The V and J genes are TRBV9 and TRBJ1-1; no clear D gene. Trimming shortened V by 0 bases and J by 3 bases, and 6 bases separated the two germline ends. The CDR3 sequence is 13 residues long. CDR1 is SGDLS, CDR2 YYNGEE, per germline. Here the CDR3 DNA reads TGTGCCAGCAGCGTAGCGGTCGACACTGAAGCTTTCTTT. Its protein product is CASSVAVDTEAFF.

This clonotype came up many times. This rearrangement joins TRBV4-3 to TRBJ2-6; D call uncertain. The CDR3 totals 15 residues. Germline CDR1 LGHNA, CDR2 YSLEER. V lost 3 bases and J 2 bases, leaving 8 bases between the germline ends. CDR3 DNA sequence: TGCGCCAGCAGCCAGGGTCAGGCTGGGGCCAACGTCCTGACTTTC. This encodes CASSQGQAGANVLTF.

The V and J genes are TRBV28 and TRBJ1-5, with a possible D match to TRBD1 (6 bases). CDR1 and CDR2 (germline): MDHEN, SYDVKM. The CDR3 sequence is 15 residues long. Trimming stripped 2 bases from V and 0 bases from J, with 8 bases between. Here the CDR3 reads CASSLAGVSNQPQHF. The CDR3 DNA sequence: TGTGCCAGCAGTTTAGCAGGGGTTAGCAATCAGCCCCAGCATTTT.

In this sample, this clonotype turned up many times. The chain combines TRBV20-1 with TRBJ1-1; TRBD1 might be the D (6 bases). There are 14 residues in the CDR3. Trimming stripped 1 base from V and 4 bases from J, with 13 bases between. Germline loops: CDR1 DFQATT, CDR2 SNEGSKA (reference sequence). The CDR3, as DNA: TGCAGTGCTAGAGGACGGACAGCCGTCACTGAAGCTTTCTTT. Translated, it gives CSARGRTAVTEAFF.

In its sample, this clonotype was seen many times. The V call is TRBV28, the J call TRBJ2-5, with a possible D match to TRBD2 (6 bases). V lost 3 bases to trimming and J lost 5 bases, with 10 bases between them. Germline values: CDR1 MDHEN, CDR2 SYDVKM. This CDR3 region has 13 residues. CDR3 in DNA: TGTGCCAGCAGTTTGGGGGGATTCGAGACCCAGTACTTC. It encodes CASSLGGFETQYF.

The table lists this clonotype with many counts. This chain uses TRBV28 with TRBJ2-3; D gene uncertain. This CDR3 spans 15 amino acids. Per germline, CDR1 MDHEN and CDR2 SYDVKM. Trimming cost V 6 bases and J 1 base, with 14 bases left between them. CDR3 in DNA: TGTGCCAGCAGCAGCCCACGAGATCGCACAGATACGCAGTATTTT. It codes for CASSSPRDRTDTQYF.

The chain recombines TRBV12-5 with TRBJ2-1; 10 bases are a match to TRBD2. This CDR3 has 13 amino acids. CDR1 is LGHNT and CDR2 is FRNRAP in the germline V gene. The V and J ends lost 4 bases and 10 bases, in that order; junction bases with no gene match: 4. CDR3 amino acids: CASGSGGLAEQFF. The CDR3 DNA follows: TGTGCTAGTGGTTCGGGGGGACTAGCGGAGCAGTTCTTC.

This clonotype was counted ten times or more. J is TRBJ2-3 and V is TRBV7-9; 10 bases are a match to TRBD1. J gave up 3 bases and V 3 bases, and 3 bases lay outside the gene matches. The CDR3 spans 15 residues. Germline lookup yields CDR1 SEHNR and CDR2 FQNEAQ (reference sequence). The CDR3 spells CASSFGQGETDTQYF. The CDR3, as DNA: TGTGCCAGCAGCTTCGGACAGGGGGAAACAGATACGCAGTATTTT.

CDR3 amino acids: CATSGGRETQYF. The CDR3 DNA is TGTGCCACCAGCGGGGGGAGGGAGACCCAGTACTTC. This chain connects TRBV15 to TRBJ2-5, with D tentatively TRBD2 (6 bases). V lost 5 bases and J 5 bases, leaving 9 bases between the germline ends. The CDR3 length is 12 residues. Per germline, CDR1 LNHNV and CDR2 YYDKDF (reference sequence).

This clonotype was detected many times. A junction end diverges from the germline sequence, so it may reflect a read error. This rearrangement joins TRBV20-1 to TRBJ2-7; D is perhaps TRBD2 (7 bases). Germline lookup yields CDR1 DFQATT and CDR2 SNEGSKA (reference sequence). The CDR3 extends over 13 amino acids. The CDR3 loop is CSAKPRGGGDVAF. The DNA of the CDR3 is TGCAGTGCTAAACCCCGGGGAGGGGGGGACGTAGCCTTC.

This clonotype was observed at least ten times. This chain uses TRBV12-3 or TRBV12-4 with TRBJ2-3; 9 nucleotides line up with TRBD2. V dropped 7 bases and J dropped 3; count of bases not matched to a gene: 5. This CDR3 spans 14 amino acids. The CDR3 coding sequence is TGTGCCAGCAAGGATAGCGGGAGTACAGATACGCAGTATTTT. This encodes CASKDSGSTDTQYF.

The table lists this clonotype with many counts. The V gene is TRBV4-2, the J gene TRBJ2-2; 11 bases agree with TRBD2. The J segment lost 7 bases and the V segment lost 1 base, leaving 5 bases of the junction unmatched. CDR3 length: 16 residues. Germline-derived CDR1 and CDR2 are LGHNA and YNFKEQ. CDR3 nucleotides: TGTGCCAGCAGCCAAGCCCGACTAGCGGGAATCGGGGAGCTGTTTTTT. As protein: CASSQARLAGIGELFF.

In this sample, this clonotype turned up many times. The genes are TRBV28 and TRBJ2-3; perhaps D is TRBD1 or TRBD2 (5 bases each). Trimming removed 8 bases at V and 2 bases at J, with 23 bases between. The CDR3 totals 17 residues. Germline V gives CDR1 MDHEN, CDR2 SYDVKM. CDR3 loop: CASGSIGGRGLTDTQYF. The CDR3 region has the DNA TGTGCCAGCGGATCCATTGGGGGAAGGGGCCTCACAGATACGCAGTATTTT.

The sample holds many counts of this clonotype. The rearrangement uses TRBV11-2 and TRBJ1-5; D call uncertain. The CDR3 is 14 amino acids. V was cut by 0 bases and J by 1 base, with 4 bases left in between. The germline V gene encodes CDR1 SGHAT and CDR2 FQNNGV. CDR3 nucleotide sequence: TGTGCCAGCAGCTTAGAAAAGAGCAATCAGCCCCAGCATTTT. Translation gives CASSLEKSNQPQHF.

V gene TRBV27 combines with J gene TRBJ2-1; 8 nucleotides line up with TRBD2. The CDR3 contains 15 residues. The V gene's germline CDR1 is MNHEY and CDR2 SMNVEV (reference sequence). The V and J ends lost 6 bases and 4 bases, in that order; junction bases with no gene match: 8. CDR3 sequence (DNA): TGTGCCAGCAGCAGCGGGAGCCTTACTTACAATGAGCAGTTCTTC. Encoded protein: CASSSGSLTYNEQFF.

The gene calls are TRBV6-1 and TRBJ1-1; no clear D gene. The CDR3 sequence is 13 residues long. The V end was cut by 5 bases, the J end by 4 bases, with 11 bases between. Germline V lookup: CDR1 MNHNS, CDR2 SASEGT. As DNA, the CDR3 is TGTGCCAGCAGTAGCAGGCGACGCACTGAAGCTTTCTTT. The encoded protein is CASSSRRRTEAFF.

This clonotype appeared a few times. The chain recombines TRBV20-1 with TRBJ2-5, with 9 bases identical to TRBD1. The CDR3 runs 17 residues. The V gene end was trimmed by 0 bases and the J gene end by 5 bases; junction bases not matched to a gene: 13. Germline loops: CDR1 DFQATT, CDR2 SNEGSKA (reference sequence). The CDR3 here is CSARDVRIQGARETQYF. The CDR3 DNA is TGCAGTGCTAGAGATGTACGGATACAGGGGGCGCGGGAGACCCAGTACTTC.

This clonotype showed up many times. The V gene is TRBV6-2 or TRBV6-3, the J gene TRBJ1-5, with unresolved D. Trimming stripped 6 bases from V and 2 bases from J, with 14 bases between. This CDR3 is 15 amino acids long. Germline-derived CDR1 and CDR2 are MNHEY and SVGEGT. CDR3 in amino acids: CASRKEDMGNQPQHF. The DNA for the CDR3 is TGTGCCAGCAGAAAGGAGGATATGGGCAATCAGCCCCAGCATTTT.

This clonotype was observed at least ten times. V gene TRBV27 combines with J gene TRBJ2-7; no clear D gene. Trimming removed 5 bases from V and 6 bases from J, with 14 bases in between. The CDR3 runs to 13 residues. The germline V gene has CDR1 MNHEY and CDR2 SMNVEV (reference sequence). The CDR3 loop is CASSPRTGGEQYF. For the CDR3, the DNA is TGTGCCAGCAGTCCGCGGACGGGTGGCGAGCAGTACTTC.

About this clonotype: Being one base from a much bigger clone, this may be a read error. V and J are TRBV12-3 or TRBV12-4 and TRBJ1-3; 8 nucleotides agree with TRBD1. The CDR3 runs to 15 residues. The CDR3 is CTSSLRGQGASTIYF. For the CDR3, the DNA is TGTACCAGCAGTTTGAGGGGGCAGGGGGCAAGCACCATATATTTT.